The 12 T cell receptor beta chains reported below all come from one sample, sequenced in a study of shared clonotypes between healthy human individuals (dated by TCRdb to the early 2020s). Library preparation used the immunoSEQ multiplex PCR assay. The table was pulled from immuneACCESS by TCRdb, which kept in-frame rearrangements only. Such tables lose some clones; where checked, under half of the loss comes from unresolved V genes, and the rest has no known cause. Present in this sample are a few million clones, just over 90% of which were seen just once. The leading ten clones occupy more than 1.5% of the sample. For the CD8 naive samples, CD45RO-negative cells were positively selected for CCR7, yielding a CD45RA+CCR7+ population from which TemRA cells were excluded. The sample comprised naive CD8+ T cells from PBMCs. The cell subset or site label corresponds to: CD45RA+CCR7+. The receptors stem from a man between 18 and 29 years old in good health. Some clones in this sample may be carry-over from other donors' samples.

Remarks on this clone: Other DNA sequences from this sample encode an identical CDR3 as well. The chain uses TRBV27 and TRBJ2-7, with D hard to call. V gave up 0 bases and J gave up 6 bases, with 9 bases separating them. CDR1 and CDR2 (germline): MNHEY, SMNVEV (reference sequence). The CDR3 spans 13 residues. The CDR3, as DNA: TGTGCCAGCAGTTTATCGGCAGTGTCCGAGCAGTACTTC. Translated: CASSLSAVSEQYF.

A note on this clone: Other DNA sequences in the sample encode the same CDR3. The chain recombines TRBV4-1 with TRBJ1-1; no definite D call. CDR1 is MGHRA, CDR2 YSYEKL, per germline. The CDR3 has 12 residues. Trimming pared 2 bases from V and 5 bases from J, leaving 6 bases between. The CDR3 region is CASSQLGTEAFF. CDR3 in DNA: TGCGCCAGCAGCCAACTTGGGACTGAAGCTTTCTTT.

The genes are TRBV19 and TRBJ2-5; TRBD2 is a possible D gene (6 bases). The V end was cut by 10 bases, the J end by 1 base, with 19 bases between. The germline gives CDR1 LNHDA, CDR2 SQIVND (reference sequence). The CDR3 sequence is 15 residues long. The CDR3 spells CATSLRGGPQETQYF. In nucleotides, the CDR3 is TGTGCCACCTCCCTTAGGGGAGGCCCCCAAGAGACCCAGTACTTC.

For the CDR3, the DNA is TGTGCCAGCAGCGTGGGACTAGCGGGAGGCGCCCCCTACAATGAGCAGTTCTTC. It yields the protein CASSVGLAGGAPYNEQFF. The rearrangement joins TRBV9 to TRBJ2-1; the match to TRBD2 covers 15 bases. V shed 2 bases and J 2 bases; nucleotides not matched to a gene: 5. CDR1 and CDR2 (germline): SGDLS, YYNGEE. The CDR3 spans 18 residues.

The genes are TRBV13 and TRBJ2-7; 12 bases line up with TRBD1. V gave up 3 bases and J gave up 5 bases; unmatched junction bases: 2. The CDR3 has 14 residues. The germline V gene has CDR1 PRHDT and CDR2 FYEKMQ (reference sequence). The CDR3 DNA follows: TGTGCCAGCAGCTTCCGGGACAGGGGGCACGAGCAGTACTTC. Protein: CASSFRDRGHEQYF.

The V and J genes are TRBV6-5 and TRBJ1-5, with TRBD1 identical over 8 bases. V dropped 5 bases and J dropped 1; count of bases not matched to a gene: 4. Germline CDR1 and CDR2: MNHEY and SVGAGI. The CDR3 covers 15 residues. The DNA for the CDR3 is TGTGCCAGCAGTCCGACAGGGGAGAGCAATCAGCCCCAGCATTTT. It codes for CASSPTGESNQPQHF.

This sequence joins TRBV2 and TRBJ2-7, with 7 bases fitting TRBD2. There are 14 residues in the CDR3. Germline V lookup: CDR1 SNHLY, CDR2 FYNNEI. J was trimmed by 10 bases and V by 3 bases; bases with no gene match: 12. The chain's CDR3 is CASSEGRAVLHQYF. In nucleotides, the CDR3 is TGTGCCAGCAGTGAGGGGAGGGCGGTCCTCCACCAGTACTTC. Variable domain in full (rest from reference TRBV2 and TRBJ2-7): EPEVTQTPSHQVTQMGQEVILRCVPISNHLYFYWYRQILGQKVEFLVSFYNNEISEKSEIFDDQFSVERPDGSNFTLKIRSTKLEDSAMYFCASSEGRAVLHQYFGPGTRLTVT.

This clone was seen just once. The V and J genes are TRBV6-1 and TRBJ1-3, with no clear D. Trimming removed 3 bases at V and 0 bases at J, with 6 bases between. CDR1 MNHNS and CDR2 SASEGT come from the germline V gene. This CDR3 comprises 14 residues. The CDR3: CASSDWSSGNTIYF. The CDR3 DNA sequence: TGTGCCAGCAGTGACTGGAGCTCTGGAAACACCATATATTTT.

This chain links TRBV13 with TRBJ2-1; 10 bases line up with TRBD1. This CDR3 comprises 17 residues. V lost 4 bases, J lost 1 base, and 7 bases stayed unmatched. Germline assignment: CDR1 PRHDT and CDR2 FYEKMQ (reference sequence). In DNA form, the CDR3 reads TGTGCCAGCAGCTCCGAGGACAGGGGGATATCCTACAATGAGCAGTTCTTC. Protein sequence: CASSSEDRGISYNEQFF.

The table lists this clone with a count of one. The sample holds other DNA sequences that translate to the same CDR3. This chain uses TRBV27 with TRBJ2-7; 15 bases align to TRBD2. CDR1 is MNHEY, CDR2 SMNVEV, per germline (reference sequence). The J segment lost 4 bases and the V segment lost 7 bases, leaving 5 bases of the junction unmatched. The CDR3 totals 15 residues. CDR3 protein: CASTPGLAGGYEQYF. CDR3 nucleotide sequence: TGTGCCAGCACCCCGGGACTAGCGGGAGGTTACGAGCAGTACTTC.

The chain has TRBV6-6 and TRBJ1-4, with 7 nucleotides matching TRBD1. CDR3 size: 16 residues. Germline V lookup: CDR1 MNHNY, CDR2 SVGAGI (reference sequence). The V gene end was trimmed by 2 bases and the J gene end by 4 bases; junction bases not matched to a gene: 7. CDR3 amino acids: CASSYRQGGYNEKLFF. The CDR3 region has the DNA TGTGCCAGCAGTTACAGGCAGGGGGGTTATAATGAAAAACTGTTTTTT.

The chain employs TRBV9 and TRBJ2-5; TRBD2 matches at 10 bases. Trimming at V came to 0 bases and at J to 5 bases, leaving 7 bases not matched to a gene. Per the germline V gene, CDR1 is SGDLS and CDR2 is YYNGEE. This CDR3 region has 16 residues. The CDR3 sequence is CASSVVPSGRGETQYF. The CDR3 DNA is TGTGCCAGCAGCGTAGTCCCTAGCGGGAGAGGTGAGACCCAGTACTTC.